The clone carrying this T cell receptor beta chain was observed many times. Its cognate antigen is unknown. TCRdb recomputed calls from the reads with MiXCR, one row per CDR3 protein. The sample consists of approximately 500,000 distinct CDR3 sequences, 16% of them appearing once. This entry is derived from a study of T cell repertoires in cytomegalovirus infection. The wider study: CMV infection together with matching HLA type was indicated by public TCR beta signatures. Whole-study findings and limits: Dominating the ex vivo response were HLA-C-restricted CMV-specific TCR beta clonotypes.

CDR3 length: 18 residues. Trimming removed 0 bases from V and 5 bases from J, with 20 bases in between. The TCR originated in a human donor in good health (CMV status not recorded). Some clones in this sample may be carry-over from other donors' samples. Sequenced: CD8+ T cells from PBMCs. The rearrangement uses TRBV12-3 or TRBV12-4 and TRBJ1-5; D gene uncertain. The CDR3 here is CASSLAYVETTDDQPQHF. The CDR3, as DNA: TGTGCCAGCAGTTTAGCGTATGTAGAGACCACGGACGATCAGCCCCAGCATTTT.